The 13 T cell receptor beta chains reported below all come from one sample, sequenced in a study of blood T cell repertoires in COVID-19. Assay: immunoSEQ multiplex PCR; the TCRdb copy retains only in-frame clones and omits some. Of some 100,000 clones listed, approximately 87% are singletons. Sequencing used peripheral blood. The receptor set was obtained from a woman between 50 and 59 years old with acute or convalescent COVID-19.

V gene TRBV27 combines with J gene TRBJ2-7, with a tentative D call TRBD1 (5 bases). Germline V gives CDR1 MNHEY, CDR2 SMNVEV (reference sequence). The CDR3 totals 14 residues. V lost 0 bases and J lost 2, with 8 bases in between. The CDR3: CASSLSAGPYEQYF. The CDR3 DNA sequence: TGTGCCAGCAGTTTATCGGCAGGGCCCTACGAGCAGTACTTC.

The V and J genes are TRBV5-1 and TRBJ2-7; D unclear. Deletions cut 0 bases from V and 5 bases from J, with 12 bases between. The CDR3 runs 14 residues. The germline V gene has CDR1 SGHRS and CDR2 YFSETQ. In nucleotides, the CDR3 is TGCGCCAGCAGCTTGGAACGTCCCTCTAACGAGCAGTACTTC. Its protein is CASSLERPSNEQYF. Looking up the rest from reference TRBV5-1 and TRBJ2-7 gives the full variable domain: KAGVTQTPRYLIKTRGQQVTLSCSPISGHRSVSWYQQTPGQGLQFLFEYFSETQRNKGNFPGRFSGRQFSNSRSEMNVSTLELGDSALYLCASSLERPSNEQYFGPGTRLTVT.

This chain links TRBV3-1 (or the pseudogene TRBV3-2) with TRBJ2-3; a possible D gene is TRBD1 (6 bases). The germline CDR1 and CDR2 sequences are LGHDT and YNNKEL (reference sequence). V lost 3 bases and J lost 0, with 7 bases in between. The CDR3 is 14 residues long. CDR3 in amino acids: CASSQGASTDTQYF. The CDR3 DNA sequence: TGTGCCAGCAGCCAGGGGGCAAGCACAGATACGCAGTATTTT.

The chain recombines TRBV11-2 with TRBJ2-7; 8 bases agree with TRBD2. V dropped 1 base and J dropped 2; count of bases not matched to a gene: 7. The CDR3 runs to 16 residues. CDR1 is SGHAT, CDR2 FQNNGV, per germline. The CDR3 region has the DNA TGTGCCAGCAGCTTAGGAGGGGCGGGGGGAGCCTACGAGCAGTACTTC. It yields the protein CASSLGGAGGAYEQYF. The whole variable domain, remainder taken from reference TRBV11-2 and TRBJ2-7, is EAGVAQSPRYKIIEKRQSVAFWCNPISGHATLYWYQQILGQGPKLLIQFQNNGVVDDSQLPKDRFSAERLKGVDSTLKIQPAKLEDSAVYLCASSLGGAGGAYEQYFGPGTRLTVT.

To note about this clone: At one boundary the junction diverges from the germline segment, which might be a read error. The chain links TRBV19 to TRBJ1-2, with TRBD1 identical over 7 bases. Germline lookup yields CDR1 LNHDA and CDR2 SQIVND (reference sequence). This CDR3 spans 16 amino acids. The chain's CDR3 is CASSGTGQLANYGYTF. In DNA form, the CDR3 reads TGTGCCAGTTCGGGGACGGGACAGCTAGCTAACTACGGCTACACCTTC.

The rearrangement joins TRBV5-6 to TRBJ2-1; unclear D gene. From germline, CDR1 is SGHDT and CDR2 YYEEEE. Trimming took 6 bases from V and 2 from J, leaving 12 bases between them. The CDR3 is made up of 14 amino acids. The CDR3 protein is CASTLNWPYNEQFF. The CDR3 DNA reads TGTGCCAGCACCCTCAATTGGCCCTACAATGAGCAGTTCTTC.

In nucleotides, the CDR3 is TGTGCCAGCAGTTCCCCGGCCGGGACAAGCTCCTACAATGAGCAGTTCTTC. Its protein product is CASSSPAGTSSYNEQFF. This chain links TRBV28 with TRBJ2-1; tentative D call: TRBD1 (6 bases). The CDR3 sequence is 17 residues long. Germline loops: CDR1 MDHEN, CDR2 SYDVKM. The V end lost 4 bases, the J end lost 0 bases, and 16 bases lay between the germline ends.

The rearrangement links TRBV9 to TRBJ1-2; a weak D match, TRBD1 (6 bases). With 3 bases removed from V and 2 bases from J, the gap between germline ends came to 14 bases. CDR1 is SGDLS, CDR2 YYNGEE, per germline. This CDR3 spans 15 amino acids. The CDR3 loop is CASSGGGAWNYGYTF. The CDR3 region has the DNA TGTGCCAGCAGCGGCGGGGGCGCGTGGAACTATGGCTACACCTTC.

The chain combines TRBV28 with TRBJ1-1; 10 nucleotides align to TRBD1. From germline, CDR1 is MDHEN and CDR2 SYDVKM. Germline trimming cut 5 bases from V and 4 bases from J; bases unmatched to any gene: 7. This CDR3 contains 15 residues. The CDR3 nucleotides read TGTGCCAGCAGTGCCACGACAGGGGGCATCACTGAAGCTTTCTTT. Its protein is CASSATTGGITEAFF.

CDR3 sequence (DNA): TGTGCCAGTAGTAGCCGGTATTCTGAAGCTTTCTTT. This codes for CASSSRYSEAFF. The rearrangement uses TRBV19 and TRBJ1-1; D is unresolved. Per the germline V gene, CDR1 is LNHDA and CDR2 is SQIVND (reference sequence). CDR3 length equals 12 residues. V lost 4 bases and J lost 6, with 9 bases in between.

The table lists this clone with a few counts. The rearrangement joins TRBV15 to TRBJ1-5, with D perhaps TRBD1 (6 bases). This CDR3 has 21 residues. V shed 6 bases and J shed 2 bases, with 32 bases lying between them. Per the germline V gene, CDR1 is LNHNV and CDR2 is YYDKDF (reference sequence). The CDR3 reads CATRNISRGRATIMGNQPQHF. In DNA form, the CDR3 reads TGTGCCACCAGAAATATAAGCAGGGGCAGGGCAACAATAATGGGCAATCAGCCCCAGCATTTT.

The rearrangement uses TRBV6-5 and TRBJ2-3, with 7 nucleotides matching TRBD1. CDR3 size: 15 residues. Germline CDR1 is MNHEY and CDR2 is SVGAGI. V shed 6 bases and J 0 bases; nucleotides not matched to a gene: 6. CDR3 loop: CASSLTGSSTDTQYF. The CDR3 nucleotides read TGTGCCAGCAGCTTGACAGGGTCTAGCACAGATACGCAGTATTTT.

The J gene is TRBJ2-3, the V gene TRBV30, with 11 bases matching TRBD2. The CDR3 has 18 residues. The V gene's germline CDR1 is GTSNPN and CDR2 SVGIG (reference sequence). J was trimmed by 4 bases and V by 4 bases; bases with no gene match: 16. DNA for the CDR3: TGTGCCTGGACTTTTTACGCCGGTCTAGCGGGGGGACCAGATACGCAGTATTTT. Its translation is CAWTFYAGLAGGPDTQYF.